The next 15 T cell receptor beta chains were all read from a single sample in a study of blood T cell repertoires in COVID-19. Produced via immunoSEQ multiplex PCR; TCRdb's table is partial and in-frame only. The profile shows 89,000 or so clones, 89% of them singletons. Sequenced sample: peripheral blood. The receptors here all came from a man in his fifties with COVID-19, enrolled during active disease.

Only a few counts were recorded for this clone. The chain links TRBV18 to TRBJ1-3; no definite D call. Trimming cost V 2 bases and J 0 bases, with 8 bases left between them. This CDR3 is 15 amino acids long. Germline assignment: CDR1 KGHSH and CDR2 LQKENI. The CDR3 bases are TGTGCCAGCTCACCAACGAGTAGCTCTGGAAACACCATATATTTT. Protein sequence: CASSPTSSSGNTIYF.

This clone has only a few counts. The chain is built from TRBV24-1 and TRBJ2-7, with 9 nucleotides matching TRBD1. The length of the CDR3 is 20 residues. J gave up 3 bases and V 10 bases, and 27 bases lay outside the gene matches. Per germline, CDR1 KGHDR and CDR2 SFDVKD. The CDR3 bases are TGTGCCACATTCATTCGAGAGACAGGGGGACGAACTTTCGAAAACTACGAGCAGTACTTC. It specifies CATFIRETGGRTFENYEQYF.

This chain links TRBV27 with TRBJ2-3; 15 nucleotides align to TRBD2. Looked up from germline, CDR1 is MNHEY and CDR2 is SMNVEV (reference sequence). This CDR3 is 19 amino acids long. The ends lost 6 bases at V and 1 base at J; junction bases unmatched: 11. This CDR3 is CASSRGTSGGNTRTDTQYF. CDR3 DNA: TGTGCCAGCAGCAGAGGGACTAGCGGGGGGAATACTCGCACAGATACGCAGTATTTT.

This rearrangement joins TRBV2 to TRBJ2-1; TRBD1 matches 7 bases. This CDR3 is 13 amino acids long. Germline CDR1 is SNHLY and CDR2 is FYNNEI. Unmatched junction bases numbered 6, after V lost 8 bases and J lost 5 bases. This chain's CDR3 is CASRQGGDNEQFF. CDR3 nucleotides: TGTGCCAGCCGACAGGGTGGGGACAATGAGCAGTTCTTC.

J is TRBJ1-1 and V is TRBV29-1; D unclear. The CDR3 loop spans 12 amino acids. Germline V gene lookup returns CDR1 SQVTM and CDR2 ANQGSEA. With 4 bases removed from V and 1 base from J, the gap between germline ends came to 7 bases. As DNA, the CDR3 is TGCAGCGTTGTCGCACAGAACACTGAAGCTTTCTTT. Protein sequence: CSVVAQNTEAFF.

The V gene is TRBV18, the J gene TRBJ1-3; tentatively, D is TRBD1 (5 bases). V lost 6 bases to trimming and J lost 0 bases, with 21 bases between them. Germline V gene lookup returns CDR1 KGHSH and CDR2 LQKENI. CDR3 length: 18 amino acids. For the CDR3, the DNA is TGTGCCAGCTCCGAATTAGGGGCAGGCCATAACTCTGGAAACACCATATATTTT. Translated, it gives CASSELGAGHNSGNTIYF.

This chain joins TRBV5-1 and TRBJ2-3; 10 nucleotides line up with TRBD2. Germline loops: CDR1 SGHRS, CDR2 YFSETQ. The CDR3 consists of 16 residues. Trimming took 2 bases from V and 1 from J; bases not matched to a gene: 4. The CDR3 nucleotides are TGCGCCAGCAGCTTTAGACTAGCGGGTGGCACAGATACGCAGTATTTT. Translating gives CASSFRLAGGTDTQYF. The full variable domain, rest sourced from reference TRBV5-1 and TRBJ2-3, is KAGVTQTPRYLIKTRGQQVTLSCSPISGHRSVSWYQQTPGQGLQFLFEYFSETQRNKGNFPGRFSGRQFSNSRSEMNVSTLELGDSALYLCASSFRLAGGTDTQYFGPGTRLTVL.

A single count supports this clone. The genes are TRBV27 and TRBJ1-1; 8 bases fit TRBD1. The CDR3 length is 15 residues. J gave up 4 bases and V 5 bases, and 9 bases lay outside the gene matches. Per the germline V gene, CDR1 is MNHEY and CDR2 is SMNVEV (reference sequence). CDR3 sequence (DNA): TGTGCCAGCAGTCCGATAAACAGGGGGGTCACTGAAGCTTTCTTT. Its translation is CASSPINRGVTEAFF.

A word on this clone: Mismatch with germline at one junction end may stem from a read error. The rearrangement joins TRBV11-2 to TRBJ1-4; TRBD1 agrees at 8 bases. CDR3 size: 15 residues. The germline V gene has CDR1 SGHAT and CDR2 FQNNGV. Written as DNA, the CDR3 is TGTGCCAGCAGCGTAGACAGGGGTCCTAATGAAAAACTGTTTTTT. Amino acids: CASSVDRGPNEKLFF. The full variable domain, with the rest looked up from reference TRBV11-2 and TRBJ1-4, is EAGVAQSPRYKIIEKRQSVAFWCNPISGHATLYWYQQILGQGPKLLIQFQNNGVVDDSQLPKDRFSAERLKGVDSTLKIQPAKLEDSAVYLCASSVDRGPNEKLFFGSGTQLSVL.

V and J are TRBV30 and TRBJ2-1, with a possible D match to TRBD2 (5 bases). Trimming took off 5 bases at V and 5 bases at J, with 10 bases between the two ends. CDR1 is GTSNPN and CDR2 is SVGIG in the germline V gene (reference sequence). This CDR3 contains 12 residues. The CDR3 region is CAWLPSNNEQFF. Here the CDR3 DNA reads TGTGCCTGGCTCCCTAGCAACAATGAGCAGTTCTTC.

The chain joins TRBV29-1 to TRBJ1-1; 7 bases fit TRBD1. CDR3 length: 14 residues. V shed 0 bases, J shed 6 bases, and the junction held 7 bases outside the gene matches. CDR1 and CDR2 from the germline V gene are SQVTM and ANQGSEA. This chain's CDR3 is CSVEDLNRGAEAFF. The CDR3 DNA follows: TGCAGCGTTGAAGATCTTAACAGGGGAGCTGAAGCTTTCTTT.

V usage is TRBV9 and J usage is TRBJ2-2; 9 nucleotides agree with TRBD1. The CDR3 has 16 residues. CDR1 and CDR2 from the germline V gene are SGDLS and YYNGEE. With V trimmed by 2 bases and J by 3 bases, 5 bases remained unmatched. CDR3 amino acids: CASSVTGGRDTGELFF. The DNA for the CDR3 is TGTGCCAGCAGCGTTACAGGGGGCCGGGACACCGGGGAGCTGTTTTTT.

The V call is TRBV5-6, the J call TRBJ2-7; weak D call: TRBD1 (5 bases). The ends were cut back, 0 bases at V and 6 bases at J, with 13 bases in the middle. This CDR3 comprises 14 residues. Germline CDR1 and CDR2: SGHDT and YYEEEE. The CDR3 nucleotides are TGTGCCAGCAGCTTGGCAGGGTTGGTTGTCGAGCAGTACTTC. This sequence encodes CASSLAGLVVEQYF. Using reference TRBV5-6 and TRBJ2-7 for the parts outside the CDR3, the full variable domain is DAGVTQSPTHLIKTRGQQVTLRCSPKSGHDTVSWYQQALGQGPQFIFQYYEEEERQRGNFPDRFSGHQFPNYSSELNVNALLLGDSALYLCASSLAGLVVEQYFGPGTRLTVT.

This clone was picked up one time. V and J are TRBV4-1 and TRBJ1-5, with a tentative D call TRBD1 (6 bases). Trimming removed 2 bases from V and 0 bases from J, with 17 bases in between. The CDR3 is 18 residues long. Germline V gene lookup returns CDR1 MGHRA and CDR2 YSYEKL. The CDR3 DNA follows: TGCGCCAGCAGCCAACATAGTCCGGACAGCCTTAGCAATCAGCCCCAGCATTTT. This encodes CASSQHSPDSLSNQPQHF.

The chain recombines TRBV12-3 or TRBV12-4 with TRBJ2-7; D uncertain. CDR3 length equals 11 residues. V lost 5 bases and J 2 bases, leaving 4 bases between the germline ends. CDR3 nucleotide sequence: TGTGCCAGCAGTCCCACCTACGAGCAGTACTTC. It specifies CASSPTYEQYF.